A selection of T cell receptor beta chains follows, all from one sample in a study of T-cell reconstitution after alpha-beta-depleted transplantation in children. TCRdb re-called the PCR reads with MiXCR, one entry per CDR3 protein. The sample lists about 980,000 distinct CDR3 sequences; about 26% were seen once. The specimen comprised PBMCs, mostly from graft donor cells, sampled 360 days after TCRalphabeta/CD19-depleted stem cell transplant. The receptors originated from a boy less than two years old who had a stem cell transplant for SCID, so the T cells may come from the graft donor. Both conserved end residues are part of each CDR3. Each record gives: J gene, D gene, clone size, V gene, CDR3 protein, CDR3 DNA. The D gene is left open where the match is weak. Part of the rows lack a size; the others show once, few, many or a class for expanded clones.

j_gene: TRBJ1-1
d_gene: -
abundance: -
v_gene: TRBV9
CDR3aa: CASSVGASARNTEAFF
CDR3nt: TGTGCCAGCAGCGTTGGGGCTTCAGCAAGGAACACTGAAGCTTTCTTT

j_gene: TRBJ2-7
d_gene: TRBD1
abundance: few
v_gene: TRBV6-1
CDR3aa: CASRLSGTGAYEQYF
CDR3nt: TGTGCCAGCAGACTGTCCGGGACAGGGGCTTACGAGCAGTACTTC

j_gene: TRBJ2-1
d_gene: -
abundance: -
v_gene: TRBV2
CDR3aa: CASSGLWTYNEQFF
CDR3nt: TGTGCCAGCAGTGGTCTATGGACTTACAATGAGCAGTTCTTC

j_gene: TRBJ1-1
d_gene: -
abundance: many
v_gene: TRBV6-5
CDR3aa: CASRPDTDPAEAFF
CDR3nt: TGTGCCAGCAGGCCCGACACTGATCCGGCTGAAGCTTTCTTT

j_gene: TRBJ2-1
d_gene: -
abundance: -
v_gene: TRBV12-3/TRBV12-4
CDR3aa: CASSSFLNEQFF
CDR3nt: TGTGCCAGCAGTTCTTTTTTAAATGAGCAGTTCTTC

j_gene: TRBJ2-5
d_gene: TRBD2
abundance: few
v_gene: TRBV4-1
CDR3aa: CASSQDIGERGLQETQYF
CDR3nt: TGCGCCAGCAGCCAAGATATCGGAGAGCGGGGGCTCCAAGAGACCCAGTACTTC

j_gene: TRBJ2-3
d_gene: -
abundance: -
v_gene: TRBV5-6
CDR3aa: CASRGITGDADTQYF
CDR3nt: TGTGCCAGCCGTGGCATAACTGGGGACGCAGATACGCAGTATTTT

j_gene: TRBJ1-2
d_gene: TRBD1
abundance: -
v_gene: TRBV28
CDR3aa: CASSLYLDRRRNYGYTF
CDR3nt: TGTGCCAGCAGTTTATATCTGGACAGGAGGAGGAACTATGGCTACACCTTC

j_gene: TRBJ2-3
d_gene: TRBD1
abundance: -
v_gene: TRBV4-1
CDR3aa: CASSQLTGADTQYF
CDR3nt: TGCGCCAGCAGCCAACTGACAGGGGCAGATACGCAGTATTTT

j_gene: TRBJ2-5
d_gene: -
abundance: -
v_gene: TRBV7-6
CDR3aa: CASSLAFSRETQYF
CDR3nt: TGTGCCAGCAGCTTAGCGTTCTCCAGGGAGACCCAGTACTTC

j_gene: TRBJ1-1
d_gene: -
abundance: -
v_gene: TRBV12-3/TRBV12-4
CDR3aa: CASKARGLKNTEAFF
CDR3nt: TGTGCCAGTAAGGCGCGGGGTTTGAAGAACACTGAAGCTTTCTTT

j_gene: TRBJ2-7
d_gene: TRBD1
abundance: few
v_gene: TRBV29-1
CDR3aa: CSVGRGQWDEQYF
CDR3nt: TGCAGCGTTGGTAGGGGGCAGTGGGACGAGCAGTACTTC

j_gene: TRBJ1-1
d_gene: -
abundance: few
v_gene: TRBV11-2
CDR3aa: CASSLDPGGLGKSRTEAFF
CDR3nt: TGTGCCAGCAGCTTAGACCCCGGGGGACTGGGGAAATCGAGAACTGAAGCTTTCTTT

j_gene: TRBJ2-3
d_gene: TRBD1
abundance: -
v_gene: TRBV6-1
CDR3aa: CATRGVRTGSTDTQYF
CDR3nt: TGTGCCACCCGCGGAGTTAGGACAGGTTCCACAGATACGCAGTATTTT

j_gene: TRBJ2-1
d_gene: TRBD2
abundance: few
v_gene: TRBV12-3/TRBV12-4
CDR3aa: CASSMGLAGGQFF
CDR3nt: TGTGCCAGCAGTATGGGACTAGCGGGGGGGCAGTTCTTC

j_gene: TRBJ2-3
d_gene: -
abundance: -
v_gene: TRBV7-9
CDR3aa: CASSLGAGVPDTQYF
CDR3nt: TGTGCCAGCAGCTTAGGAGCGGGTGTCCCAGATACGCAGTATTTT

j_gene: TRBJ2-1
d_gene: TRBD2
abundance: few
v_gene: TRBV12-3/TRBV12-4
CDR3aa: CASSSGGGAINEQFF
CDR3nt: TGTGCCAGCAGTTCTGGCGGGGGGGCCATCAATGAGCAGTTCTTC

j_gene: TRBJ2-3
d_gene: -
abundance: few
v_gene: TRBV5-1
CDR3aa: CASSFTGSSPTDTQYF
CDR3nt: TGCGCCAGCAGCTTTACAGGGTCCAGCCCCACAGATACGCAGTATTTT

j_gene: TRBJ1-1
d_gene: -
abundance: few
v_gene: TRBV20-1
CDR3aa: CSASWVATEAFF
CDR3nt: TGCAGTGCTAGTTGGGTAGCCACTGAAGCTTTCTTT

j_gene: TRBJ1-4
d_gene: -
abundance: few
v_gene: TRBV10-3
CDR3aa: CAISEMGAANEKLFF
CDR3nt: TGTGCCATCAGTGAGATGGGGGCGGCTAATGAAAAACTGTTTTTT

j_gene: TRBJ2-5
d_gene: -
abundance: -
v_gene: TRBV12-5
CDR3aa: CASGLGTQGQETQYF
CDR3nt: TGTGCTAGTGGTTTGGGGACCCAAGGGCAAGAGACCCAGTACTTC

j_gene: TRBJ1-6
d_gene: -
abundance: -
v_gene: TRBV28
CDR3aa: CASSSGVSNSPLHF
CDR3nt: TGTGCCAGCAGTTCCGGGGTTAGTAATTCACCCCTCCACTTT

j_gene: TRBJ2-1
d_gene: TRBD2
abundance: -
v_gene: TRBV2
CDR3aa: CASSGSGTSGGSNEQFF
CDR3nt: TGTGCCAGCAGTGGTTCCGGGACTAGCGGGGGGAGTAATGAGCAGTTCTTC

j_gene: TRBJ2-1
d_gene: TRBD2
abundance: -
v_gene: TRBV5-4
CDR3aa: CASSKSGGHRAYNEQFF
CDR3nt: TGTGCCAGCAGCAAATCGGGAGGCCACCGAGCATACAATGAGCAGTTCTTC

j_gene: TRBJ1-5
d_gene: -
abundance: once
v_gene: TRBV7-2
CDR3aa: CASSSPGGNQPQHF
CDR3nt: TGTGCCAGCAGCTCTCCGGGCGGCAATCAGCCCCAGCATTTT

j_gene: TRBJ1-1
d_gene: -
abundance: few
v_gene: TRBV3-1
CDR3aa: CASSHGGAGLFAEAFF
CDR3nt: TGTGCCAGCAGCCATGGGGGGGCAGGGTTGTTCGCTGAAGCTTTCTTT

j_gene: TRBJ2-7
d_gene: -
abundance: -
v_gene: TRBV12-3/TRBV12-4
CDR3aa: CASTGSGVTYEQYF
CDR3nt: TGTGCCAGCACCGGCTCGGGGGTAACCTACGAGCAGTACTTC